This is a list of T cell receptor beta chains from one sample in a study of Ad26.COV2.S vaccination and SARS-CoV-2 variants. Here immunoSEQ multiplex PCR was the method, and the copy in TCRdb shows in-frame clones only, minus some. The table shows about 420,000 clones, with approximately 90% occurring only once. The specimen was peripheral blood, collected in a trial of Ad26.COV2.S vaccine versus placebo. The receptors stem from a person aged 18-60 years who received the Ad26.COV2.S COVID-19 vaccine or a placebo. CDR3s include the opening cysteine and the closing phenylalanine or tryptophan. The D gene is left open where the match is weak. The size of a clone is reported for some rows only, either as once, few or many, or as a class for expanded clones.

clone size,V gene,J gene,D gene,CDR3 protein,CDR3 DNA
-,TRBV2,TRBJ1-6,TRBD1,CASVVDRVYNSPLHF,TGTGCCAGCGTGGTCGACAGGGTATATAATTCACCCCTCCACTTT
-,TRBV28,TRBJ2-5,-,CASSFTETQYF,TGTGCCAGCAGTTTTACAGAGACCCAGTACTTC
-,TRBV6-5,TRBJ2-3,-,CASSKRGADTQYF,TGTGCCAGCAGTAAAAGGGGAGCAGATACGCAGTATTTT
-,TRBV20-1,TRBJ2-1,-,CSANRDNEQFF,TGCAGTGCAAACAGGGACAATGAGCAGTTCTTC
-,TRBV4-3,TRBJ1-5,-,CASSQDMDQPQHF,TGCGCCAGCAGCCAAGATATGGATCAGCCCCAGCATTTT
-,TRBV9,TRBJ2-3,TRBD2,CASNQLTAGGTDTQYF,TGTGCCAGCAACCAACTTACGGCGGGGGGGACAGATACGCAGTATTTT
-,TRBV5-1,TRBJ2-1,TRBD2,CASRLTDRLGGAYHEQFF,TGCGCCAGCAGGTTAACAGACAGACTCGGGGGGGCATATCATGAGCAGTTCTTC
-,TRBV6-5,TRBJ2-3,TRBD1,CASSSITGADTQYF,TGTGCCAGCAGTTCCATCACAGGGGCAGATACGCAGTATTTT
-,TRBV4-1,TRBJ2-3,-,CASSKADTQYF,TGCGCCAGCAGCAAGGCAGATACGCAGTATTTT
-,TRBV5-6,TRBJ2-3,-,CASIERGASSTDTQYF,TGTGCCAGCATCGAAAGGGGGGCCTCTAGCACAGATACGCAGTATTTT
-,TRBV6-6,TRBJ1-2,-,CATHREVDYGYTF,TGTGCCACCCACCGGGAGGTGGACTATGGCTACACCTTC
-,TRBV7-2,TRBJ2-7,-,CASSLGQALSYEQYF,TGTGCCAGCAGCTTAGGACAGGCCCTATCCTACGAGCAGTACTTC
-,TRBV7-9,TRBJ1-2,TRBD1,CASSLGEGRGLNGYTF,TGTGCCAGCAGCTTAGGAGAGGGCAGGGGGCTTAATGGCTACACCTTC
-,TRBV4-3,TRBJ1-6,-,CASSQDSTGRSPLHF,TGCGCCAGCAGCCAAGATTCAACAGGGCGCTCACCCCTCCACTTT
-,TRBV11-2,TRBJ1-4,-,CASSPTRGRAGEKLFF,TGTGCCAGCAGCCCAACCCGGGGAAGGGCCGGTGAAAAACTGTTTTTT
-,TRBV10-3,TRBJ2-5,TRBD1,CAISGTGQETQYF,TGTGCCATCAGTGGGACAGGACAAGAGACCCAGTACTTC
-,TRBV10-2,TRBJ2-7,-,CASSEWKGPTYEQYF,TGCGCCAGCAGTGAGTGGAAGGGGCCCACCTACGAGCAGTACTTC
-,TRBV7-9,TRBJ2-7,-,CASSLEPYEQYF,TGTGCCAGCAGCCTCGAGCCCTACGAGCAGTACTTC
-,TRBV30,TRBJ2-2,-,CAWIQTGELFF,TGTGCCTGGATTCAGACCGGGGAGCTGTTTTTT
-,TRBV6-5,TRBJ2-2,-,CASRPPGTNTGELFF,TGTGCCAGCAGGCCCCCCGGGACTAACACCGGGGAGCTGTTTTTT
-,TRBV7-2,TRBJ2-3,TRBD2,CASRRSSGEVDTQYF,TGTGCCAGCAGGCGGAGTAGCGGGGAGGTAGATACGCAGTATTTT
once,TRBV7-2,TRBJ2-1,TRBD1,CASSLATGVLYNEQFF,TGTGCCAGCAGCTTAGCGACAGGGGTCCTATACAATGAGCAGTTCTTC
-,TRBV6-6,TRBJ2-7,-,CASSYSGGPYEQYF,TGTGCCAGCAGTTACTCGGGGGGGCCGTACGAGCAGTACTTC
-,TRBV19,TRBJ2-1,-,CASSIGGGGGNEQFF,TGTGCCAGTAGTATAGGGGGGGGCGGTGGAAATGAGCAGTTCTTC
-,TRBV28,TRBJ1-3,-,CASSTIGTIYF,TGTGCCAGCAGTACCATAGGCACCATATATTTT
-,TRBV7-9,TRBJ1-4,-,CASSFKRGENEKLFF,TGTGCCAGCAGCTTTAAACGGGGGGAAAATGAAAAACTGTTTTTT
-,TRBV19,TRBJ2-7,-,CASSPGLIYEQYF,TGTGCCAGTAGTCCCGGACTGATATACGAGCAGTACTTC
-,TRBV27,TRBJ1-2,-,CASSLVANYGYTF,TGTGCCAGCAGTTTAGTAGCTAACTATGGCTACACCTTC
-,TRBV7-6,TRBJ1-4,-,CASSLLSRSNEKLFF,TGTGCCAGCAGCTTACTTTCCAGGAGTAATGAAAAACTGTTTTTT
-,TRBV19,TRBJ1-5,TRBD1,CASSIVGTGPWQPQHF,TGTGCCAGTAGTATAGTAGGGACAGGGCCGTGGCAGCCCCAGCATTTT
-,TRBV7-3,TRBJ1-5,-,CASSLTVNQPQHF,TGTGCCAGCAGCTTAACTGTAAATCAGCCCCAGCATTTT
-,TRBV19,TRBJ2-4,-,CASSMGSLFFENIQYF,TGTGCCAGTAGTATGGGGAGCCTATTCTTCGAAAACATTCAGTACTTC
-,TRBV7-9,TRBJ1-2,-,CASSETGLLWDYTF,TGTGCCAGCAGCGAGACAGGACTACTATGGGACTACACCTTC
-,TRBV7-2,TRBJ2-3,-,CASSLGWGGRADTQYF,TGTGCCAGCAGCTTAGGATGGGGGGGGCGGGCAGATACGCAGTATTTT
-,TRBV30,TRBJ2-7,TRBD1,CAWSPGGRGQYF,TGTGCCTGGAGTCCAGGGGGCCGCGGGCAGTACTTC
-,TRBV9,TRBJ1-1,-,CASSVDGDTEAFF,TGTGCCAGCAGCGTAGATGGGGACACTGAAGCTTTCTTT
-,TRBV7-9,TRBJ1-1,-,CASSLAGPVRNTEAFF,TGTGCCAGCAGCTTAGCGGGGCCAGTGCGAAACACTGAAGCTTTCTTT
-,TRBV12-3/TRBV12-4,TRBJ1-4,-,CASSFSEKLFF,TGTGCCAGCAGTTTTAGTGAAAAACTGTTTTTT
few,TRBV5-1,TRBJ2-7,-,CASSSTFGASSSYEQYF,TGCGCCAGCAGCTCGACCTTCGGCGCTTCGAGCTCCTACGAGCAGTACTTC
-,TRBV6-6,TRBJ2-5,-,CASSSTRDQTETQYF,TGTGCCAGCAGTTCTACGCGGGACCAAACGGAGACCCAGTACTTC
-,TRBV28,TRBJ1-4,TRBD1,CASSTRQGNEKLFF,TGTGCCAGCAGTACTCGACAGGGAAACGAAAAACTGTTTTTT
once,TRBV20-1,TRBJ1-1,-,CSARDRAEAFF,TGCAGTGCTAGAGATCGGGCAGAAGCTTTCTTT
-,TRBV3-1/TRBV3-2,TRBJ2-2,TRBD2,CASSQVRERGNTGELFF,TGTGCCAGCAGCCAAGTCAGGGAGCGGGGGAACACCGGGGAGCTGTTTTTT
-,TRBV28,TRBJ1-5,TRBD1,CASSWTGVLSQPQHF,TGTGCCAGCAGTTGGACAGGGGTTTTATCTCAGCCCCAGCATTTT
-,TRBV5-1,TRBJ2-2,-,CASSQNGEWNTGELFF,TGCGCCAGCAGCCAAAACGGGGAATGGAACACCGGGGAGCTGTTTTTT
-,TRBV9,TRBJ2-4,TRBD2,CASSTASTIAGNIQYF,TGTGCCAGCAGCACCGCTTCTACCATAGCGGGAAACATTCAGTACTTC
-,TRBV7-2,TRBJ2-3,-,CASSLGAAGASTQYF,TGTGCCAGCAGCTTAGGGGCGGCGGGGGCCAGTACGCAGTATTTT
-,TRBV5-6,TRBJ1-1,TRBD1,CASSLKGVRGPNTEAFF,TGTGCCAGCAGCTTGAAAGGCGTCAGGGGGCCGAACACTGAAGCTTTCTTT
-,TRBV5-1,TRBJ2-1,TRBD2,CASSLGLAGYNEQFF,TGCGCCAGCAGCTTGGGCCTAGCGGGCTACAATGAGCAGTTCTTC
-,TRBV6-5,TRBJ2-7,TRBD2,CASSYWVAGGYEQYF,TGTGCCAGCAGTTACTGGGTAGCGGGGGGCTACGAGCAGTACTTC
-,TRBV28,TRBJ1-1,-,CASSLFGGYTEAFF,TGTGCCAGCAGTTTATTCGGCGGGTACACTGAAGCTTTCTTT
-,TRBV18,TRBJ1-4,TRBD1,CASSPDPGQNEKLFF,TGTGCCAGCTCACCAGACCCGGGACAGAACGAAAAACTGTTTTTT
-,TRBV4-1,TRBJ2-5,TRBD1,CASSPTGQGIETQYF,TGCGCCAGCAGCCCCACCGGACAGGGGATCGAGACCCAGTACTTC
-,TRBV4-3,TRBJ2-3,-,CASSPAGGDTQYF,TGCGCCAGCAGCCCGGCCGGGGGCGATACGCAGTATTTT